One sample yielded the 23 T cell receptor beta chains listed below, sequenced in a study of response to subunit inactivated influenza vaccine. In TCRdb, the RT-PCR reads were re-called with MiXCR into one record per CDR3 protein. This repertoire shows around 530,000 distinct CDR3 sequences, roughly 10% found once; its top ten account for 10% to 13%. The sequencing here drew on PBMCs from blood, taken on the day of vaccination. The receptors stem from a man aged 50 to 60 who received an inactivated influenza vaccine.

This clonotype came up a few times. This chain links TRBV20-1 with TRBJ2-2, with D hard to call. CDR3 length: 16 residues. The V end lost 3 bases, the J end lost 0 bases, and 14 bases lay between the germline ends. CDR1 is DFQATT, CDR2 SNEGSKA, per germline (reference sequence). The CDR3 reads CSARPAVAANTGELFF. The CDR3 region has the DNA TGCAGTGCTAGGCCTGCGGTAGCTGCGAACACCGGGGAGCTGTTTTTT.

This clonotype has a handful of counts. The genes are TRBV7-2 and TRBJ2-1, with a tentative D call TRBD2 (5 bases). V shed 2 bases and J shed 6 bases, with 20 bases lying between them. In germline, CDR1 is SGHTA, CDR2 FQGNSA. This CDR3 comprises 17 residues. The CDR3 region is CASSLTAMQRMGNEQFF. For the CDR3, the DNA is TGTGCCAGCAGCTTAACAGCTATGCAGCGGATGGGCAATGAGCAGTTCTTC.

V usage is TRBV7-2 and J usage is TRBJ2-7, with a tentative D call TRBD1 (6 bases). The ends were cut back, 3 bases at V and 4 bases at J, with 10 bases in the middle. The length of the CDR3 is 13 residues. Germline V gene sequence: CDR1 SGHTA, CDR2 FQGNSA. CDR3 sequence (DNA): TGTGCCAGCAGCTTTCAACAGGGTTACGAGCAGTACTTC. Protein product: CASSFQQGYEQYF.

This clonotype was seen only once. The V and J genes are TRBV7-2 and TRBJ2-1; the match to TRBD2 covers 9 bases. This CDR3 is built from 17 residues. CDR1 SGHTA and CDR2 FQGNSA come from the germline V gene. With 5 bases clipped from V and 7 bases from J, the junction kept 15 bases outside the gene matches. The DNA of the CDR3 is TGTGCCAGCAGCATCTCTAGCGGGACCCACCGATTAAATGAGCAGTTCTTC. Its translation is CASSISSGTHRLNEQFF.

This clonotype turned up a few times. V is TRBV29-1 and J is TRBJ2-1; D gene unclear. CDR3 length equals 12 residues. Per the germline V gene, CDR1 is SQVTM and CDR2 is ANQGSEA. V gave up 5 bases and J gave up 9 bases, with 14 bases separating them. The CDR3 reads CSVRAPWFEQFF. CDR3 nucleotides: TGCAGCGTTAGGGCTCCGTGGTTTGAGCAGTTCTTC.

V usage is TRBV11-2 and J usage is TRBJ2-1; 7 positions agree with TRBD1. J was trimmed by 4 bases and V by 0 bases; bases with no gene match: 15. Germline V gives CDR1 SGHAT, CDR2 FQNNGV. CDR3 size: 19 residues. CDR3 coding DNA: TGTGCCAGCAGCTTAGATTCGTGGACAGGTGGGCAGGTTTACAATGAGCAGTTCTTC. It encodes CASSLDSWTGGQVYNEQFF.

This clonotype has more than one count but fewer than ten. J is TRBJ2-1 and V is TRBV11-2, with a weak D call TRBD2 (5 bases). Trimming stripped 5 bases from V and 6 bases from J, with 20 bases between. This CDR3 is 16 amino acids long. The germline gives CDR1 SGHAT, CDR2 FQNNGV. The CDR3 DNA reads TGTGCCAGCAGCCCCACCGAGGGATATCCGGGCAATGAGCAGTTCTTC. It yields the protein CASSPTEGYPGNEQFF. Full variable domain (outside the CDR3, taken from reference TRBV11-2 and TRBJ2-1): EAGVAQSPRYKIIEKRQSVAFWCNPISGHATLYWYQQILGQGPKLLIQFQNNGVVDDSQLPKDRFSAERLKGVDSTLKIQPAKLEDSAVYLCASSPTEGYPGNEQFFGPGTRLTVL.

This clonotype has more than one count but fewer than ten. The chain links TRBV12-3 or TRBV12-4 to TRBJ2-7; D uncertain. V was clipped by 6 bases and J by 2 bases, with 14 bases between them. The CDR3 has 14 residues. Here the CDR3 reads CASSFRPAPYEQYF. The CDR3 nucleotides are TGTGCCAGCAGCTTTCGACCGGCCCCCTACGAGCAGTACTTC.

This clonotype was seen more than once but under ten times. The rearrangement uses TRBV27 and TRBJ2-7, with 7 nucleotides matching TRBD1. The CDR3 runs 15 residues. V shed 5 bases and J 2 bases; nucleotides not matched to a gene: 9. From germline, CDR1 is MNHEY and CDR2 SMNVEV (reference sequence). The CDR3 DNA is TGTGCCAGCAGTCATTCCGGGACAGTCGCCTACGAGCAGTACTTC. Protein: CASSHSGTVAYEQYF.

This rearrangement joins TRBV6-6 to TRBJ1-6, with D perhaps matching TRBD1 (6 bases). V was shortened by 6 bases and J by 8 bases, with 11 bases between the two germline ends. The CDR3 has 13 residues. The V gene's germline CDR1 is MNHNY and CDR2 SVGAGI (reference sequence). The CDR3 loop reads CASRLGAYSPLHF. CDR3 nucleotides: TGTGCCAGCAGGCTGGGGGCTTATTCACCCCTCCACTTT.

The chain couples TRBV25-1 to TRBJ2-1, with 7 bases lining up with TRBD2. The trim removed 4 bases at V and 4 bases at J, leaving 13 bases unmatched. There are 17 residues in the CDR3. The germline V gene has CDR1 MGHDK and CDR2 SYGVNS. CDR3 loop: CASSGGVLAVNYNEQFF. CDR3 bases: TGTGCCAGCAGTGGCGGGGTTCTAGCGGTAAATTACAATGAGCAGTTCTTC.

The chain joins TRBV7-8 to TRBJ1-1; unclear D gene. Trimming removed 5 bases from V and 3 bases from J, with 4 bases in between. CDR1 and CDR2 from the germline V gene are SGHVS and FQNEAQ. CDR3 length: 11 residues. The CDR3 sequence: CASSTHTEAFF. The CDR3 bases are TGTGCCAGCAGCACCCACACTGAAGCTTTCTTT.

A few counts support this clonotype. The chain carries TRBV20-1 and TRBJ1-2; D unclear. Germline loops: CDR1 DFQATT, CDR2 SNEGSKA (reference sequence). The CDR3 is 14 residues long. Deletions cut 8 bases from V and 3 bases from J, with 19 bases between. The CDR3 sequence: CSPPGYQADYGYTF. The CDR3 DNA reads as TGCAGTCCACCGGGATACCAGGCTGACTATGGCTACACCTTC.

In its sample, this clonotype was seen a few times. This chain uses TRBV20-1 with TRBJ2-7; perhaps D is TRBD1 or TRBD2 (5 bases each). V shed 7 bases and J shed 3 bases, with 19 bases lying between them. The CDR3 has 14 residues. The germline gives CDR1 DFQATT, CDR2 SNEGSKA (reference sequence). The CDR3 bases are TGCAGTGGGTCACCGGGGCCAAATTACTACGAGCAGTACTTC. Protein sequence: CSGSPGPNYYEQYF.

Ten or more counts support this clonotype. The genes are TRBV5-1 and TRBJ1-4; 7 positions match TRBD1. This CDR3 comprises 15 residues. J lost 5 bases, V lost 1 base, and 5 bases had no gene match. Germline CDR1 is SGHRS and CDR2 is YFSETQ. CDR3 in DNA: TGCGCCAGCAGCTTGTCCGGGACAGAAAATGAAAAACTGTTTTTT. Translation: CASSLSGTENEKLFF.

This clonotype has just a few counts. The J gene is TRBJ2-7, the V gene TRBV20-1; tentatively, D is TRBD2 (6 bases). Germline CDR1 DFQATT, CDR2 SNEGSKA (reference sequence). The V end lost 4 bases, the J end lost 7 bases, and 14 bases lay between the germline ends. The CDR3 sequence is 12 residues long. As DNA, the CDR3 is TGCAGTGCTATTAGGGTCGGGAGAGAGCAGTACTTC. This encodes CSAIRVGREQYF.

This clonotype was seen a few times. The V call is TRBV7-2, the J call TRBJ2-7; tentative D call: TRBD1 (5 bases). The CDR3 totals 14 residues. CDR1 SGHTA and CDR2 FQGNSA come from the germline V gene. V was trimmed by 3 bases and J by 9 bases, leaving 18 bases between them. CDR3 in DNA: TGTGCCAGCAGCTTGAACCAGGGAACCCCCTTGCAGTACTTC. Residues: CASSLNQGTPLQYF.

There are a few counts of this clonotype. The rearrangement links TRBV15 to TRBJ1-1; the D gene is possibly TRBD1 (5 bases). V dropped 3 bases and J dropped 0 bases, with 14 bases sitting between them. The CDR3 totals 16 residues. Germline V gene sequence: CDR1 LNHNV, CDR2 YYDKDF (reference sequence). CDR3 bases: TGTGCCACCAGCAGGGGCCAGGAGGGGTTGAACACTGAAGCTTTCTTT. Residues: CATSRGQEGLNTEAFF.

The chain has TRBV7-9 and TRBJ2-1; 9 bases are shared with TRBD2. Germline lookup yields CDR1 SEHNR and CDR2 FQNEAQ (reference sequence). The CDR3 length is 17 residues. V was pared by 3 bases and J by 7 bases, with 13 bases of the junction left unmatched. The CDR3 here is CASSFRGGLAGQNEQFF. The CDR3 nucleotides read TGTGCCAGCAGCTTCCGGGGTGGCCTAGCGGGGCAGAATGAGCAGTTCTTC.

CDR3 nucleotides: TGTGCCAGCAGTCATGGGGCCCGTCCGGGGACCTACGAGCAGTACTTC. As protein: CASSHGARPGTYEQYF. This chain links TRBV12-3 or TRBV12-4 with TRBJ2-7; either TRBD1 or TRBD2 may supply D (5 bases each). With 5 bases removed from V and 2 bases from J, the gap between germline ends came to 19 bases. The length of the CDR3 is 16 residues.

This clonotype has at least ten counts. This sequence joins TRBV7-2 and TRBJ2-3; D call uncertain. Germline V CDR1 and CDR2: SGHTA, FQGNSA. V lost 1 base and J 0 bases, leaving 11 bases between the germline ends. This CDR3 region has 16 residues. The CDR3 sequence: CASSLVVSISTDTQYF. For the CDR3, the DNA is TGTGCCAGCAGCTTAGTCGTTAGTATTAGCACAGATACGCAGTATTTT. The whole variable domain, remainder taken from reference TRBV7-2 and TRBJ2-3, is GAGVSQSPSNKVTEKGKDVELRCDPISGHTALYWYRQSLGQGLEFLIYFQGNSAPDKSGLPSDRFSAERTGGSVSTLTIQRTQQEDSAVYLCASSLVVSISTDTQYFGPGTRLTVL.

This clonotype came up many times. V and J are TRBV28 and TRBJ2-4; no definite D call. Trimming shortened V by 3 bases and J by 0 bases, and 6 bases separated the two germline ends. CDR3 length: 14 residues. Germline CDR1 and CDR2: MDHEN and SYDVKM. The chain's CDR3 is CASSFLTAKNIQYF. Written as DNA, the CDR3 is TGTGCCAGCAGTTTTCTTACAGCCAAAAACATTCAGTACTTC.

This sequence joins TRBV4-1 and TRBJ2-7; D gene uncertain. The germline V and J ends were trimmed by 0 bases and 6 bases, with 12 bases remaining between them. The CDR3 runs to 14 residues. Germline CDR1 reads MGHRA; CDR2 reads YSYEKL. Written as DNA, the CDR3 is TGCGCCAGCAGCCAAGAATCATTTGGTGGCGAGCAGTACTTC. Its translation: CASSQESFGGEQYF.